Sequencing of this TCR beta chain was carried out in a study of control samples from healthy donors and cancer patients. The repertoire was sequenced with immunoSEQ multiplex PCR; TCRdb's copy has only in-frame clones and lacks some. The sample lists around 170,000 clones, around 88% occurring once. The CDR3 has 14 amino acids. CDR1 and CDR2 from the germline V gene are SGDLS and YYNGEE. Trimming stripped 0 bases from V and 8 bases from J, with 14 bases between. Sequenced sample: blood. This rearrangement joins TRBV9 to TRBJ1-2, with D possibly TRBD1 on 6 matching bases. The clonotype originates from a woman in her 30s in good health. The CDR3 sequence: CASSVEGRGNGYTF. The CDR3 DNA sequence: TGTGCCAGCAGCGTAGAGGGCAGGGGTAACGGCTACACCTTC.